Included here is one T cell receptor beta chain sequence, with context. What it recognizes is unknown. This CDR3 contains 15 residues. Trimming cost V 3 bases and J 2 bases, with 13 bases left between them. The V gene's germline CDR1 is SGHTA and CDR2 FQGNSA. This specimen belongs to a study of OX40 agonist ivuxolimab in advanced cancers. General study points: Clonal expansion from baseline to week 6 occurred in both CD4+ and CD8+ T cells. Those patients achieving a partial response at 0.1-3.0 mg/kg showed among the lowest clonal expansion. Low normalized T-cell clonal expansion was additionally recorded for some nonresponders.

This table comes from immunoSEQ multiplex PCR, and its TCRdb copy is limited to in-frame clones, with some not included. The sample consists of around 60,000 clones, approximately 84% of them appearing once. The material was CD4+ or CD8+ T cells sorted from blood, obtained in a trial of the OX40 agonist ivuxolimab. The rearrangement uses TRBV7-2 and TRBJ1-1, with D unresolved. This sequence was found in an adult with an advanced solid tumor such as melanoma, head and neck, liver or kidney cancer. The CDR3 coding sequence is TGTGCCAGCAGCTTGTCCCCGGGAACCAACACTGAAGCTTTCTTT. Translation: CASSLSPGTNTEAFF.